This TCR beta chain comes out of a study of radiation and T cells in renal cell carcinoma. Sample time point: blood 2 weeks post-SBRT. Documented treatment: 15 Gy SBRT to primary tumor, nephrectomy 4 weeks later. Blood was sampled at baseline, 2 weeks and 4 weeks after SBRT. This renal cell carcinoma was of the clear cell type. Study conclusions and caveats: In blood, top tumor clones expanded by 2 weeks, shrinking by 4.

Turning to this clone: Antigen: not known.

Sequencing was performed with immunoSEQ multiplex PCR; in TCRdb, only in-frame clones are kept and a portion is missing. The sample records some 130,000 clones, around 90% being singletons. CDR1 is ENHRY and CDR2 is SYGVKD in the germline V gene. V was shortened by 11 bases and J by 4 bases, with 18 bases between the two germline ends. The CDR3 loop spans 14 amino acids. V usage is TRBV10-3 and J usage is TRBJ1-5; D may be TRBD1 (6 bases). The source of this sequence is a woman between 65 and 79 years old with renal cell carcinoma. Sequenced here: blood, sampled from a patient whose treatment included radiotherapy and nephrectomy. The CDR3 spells CAAQGNGDNQPQHF. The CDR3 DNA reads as TGTGCCGCCCAGGGGAACGGAGATAATCAGCCCCAGCATTTT.